The 28 T cell receptor beta chains below were found in one sample sequenced in a study of response to subunit inactivated influenza vaccine. Via MiXCR, TCRdb re-called the RT-PCR reads, giving one row per CDR3 protein. The sample lists hundreds of thousands of distinct CDR3 sequences, approximately 14% occurring once. The starting material was PBMCs from blood, obtained roughly 2 weeks before vaccination. These receptor sequences come from a man in his fifties who received an inactivated influenza vaccine.

The V call is TRBV6-5, the J call TRBJ2-7, with D perhaps matching TRBD1 (6 bases). V lost 4 bases and J lost 3, with 13 bases in between. Germline V gene sequence: CDR1 MNHEY, CDR2 SVGAGI. This CDR3 region has 14 residues. The CDR3: CASSSQTGIYEQYF. The CDR3 DNA follows: TGTGCCAGCAGTTCCCAGACAGGAATCTACGAGCAGTACTTC.

CDR3 DNA sequence: TGTGCCAGCAAACCTAACTCAGGGGTCCCACCAGATACGCAGTATTTT. Translation: CASKPNSGVPPDTQYF. The chain employs TRBV6-1 and TRBJ2-3; TRBD1 is a possible D gene (6 bases). Germline V gene lookup returns CDR1 MNHNS and CDR2 SASEGT. The V and J ends lost 7 bases and 4 bases respectively, with 21 bases between them. This CDR3 region has 16 residues.

This clonotype was counted a single time. CDR3 nucleotide sequence: TGTGCCAGCAGTTTAGCGGACAGCCCCTACAATGAGCAGTACTTC. Its protein is CASSLADSPYNEQYF. The rearrangement joins TRBV28 to TRBJ2-1; D possibly corresponds to TRBD1 (6 bases). The end of the DNA fits TRBJ2-7 better, so the J call may be wrong. The CDR3 consists of 15 residues. The germline V gene has CDR1 MDHEN and CDR2 SYDVKM.

V and J are TRBV7-6 and TRBJ1-1; 8 bases fit TRBD1. J gave up 5 bases and V 0 bases, and 2 bases lay outside the gene matches. The CDR3 runs to 14 residues. CDR1 and CDR2 (germline): SGHVS, FNYEAQ. CDR3 nucleotides: TGTGCCAGCAGCTTAGCGACAGGGGATACTGAAGCTTTCTTT. Translation gives CASSLATGDTEAFF.

This clonotype was picked up a small number of times. The CDR3 region is CASSQKGATSTDTQYF. In DNA form, the CDR3 reads TGTGCCAGCAGCCAAAAAGGGGCCACGAGCACAGATACGCAGTATTTT. The chain employs TRBV3-1 and TRBJ2-3; D might be TRBD1 (5 bases). Germline V gene data show CDR1 as LGHDT and CDR2 as YNNKEL (reference sequence). V was shortened by 2 bases and J by 0 bases, with 12 bases between the two germline ends. The CDR3 loop spans 16 amino acids.

The genes are TRBV5-1 and TRBJ2-3, with 7 bases that match TRBD2. This CDR3 is built from 15 residues. Germline values: CDR1 SGHRS, CDR2 YFSETQ. V lost 5 bases, J lost 2 bases, and 8 bases stayed unmatched. The CDR3 DNA reads as TGCGCCAGCAGTATGAGCGGGGACTTCACAGATACGCAGTATTTT. Residues: CASSMSGDFTDTQYF.

This clonotype has a handful of counts. The chain carries TRBV7-2 and TRBJ2-3; 14 positions agree with TRBD2. Trimming cost V 6 bases and J 7 bases; bases outside gene matches: 6. The CDR3 length is 15 residues. Germline-derived CDR1 and CDR2 are SGHTA and FQGNSA. In DNA form, the CDR3 reads TGTGCCAGCAGAACTGGACTAGCGGGGGGAAATACGCAGTATTTT. Its translation is CASRTGLAGGNTQYF.

The chain couples TRBV6-5 to TRBJ1-5; D is perhaps TRBD1 (6 bases). This CDR3 spans 14 amino acids. Germline V CDR1 and CDR2: MNHEY, SVGAGI. V was shortened by 0 bases and J by 6 bases, with 9 bases between the two germline ends. The CDR3 here is CASSYSGGRQPQHF. The CDR3 bases are TGTGCCAGCAGTTACTCCGGGGGCCGTCAGCCCCAGCATTTT.

This clonotype was counted only a few times. The V gene is TRBV2, the J gene TRBJ2-7; D may be TRBD2 (5 bases). V shed 6 bases and J shed 9 bases, with 15 bases lying between them. CDR3 length: 12 amino acids. CDR1 SNHLY and CDR2 FYNNEI come from the germline V gene. The CDR3 region is CASRMAQSGQYF. CDR3 DNA: TGTGCCAGCAGGATGGCCCAAAGCGGGCAGTACTTC.

The J gene is TRBJ2-7, the V gene TRBV4-2, with 10 bases matching TRBD1. CDR3 length equals 16 residues. Per the germline V gene, CDR1 is LGHNA and CDR2 is YNFKEQ. The trim removed 1 base at V and 5 bases at J, leaving 8 bases unmatched. In DNA form, the CDR3 reads TGTGCCAGCAGCCAAGTCGGGACAGGGGAAATCCACGAGCAGTACTTC. Translation: CASSQVGTGEIHEQYF.

This rearrangement joins TRBV5-5 to TRBJ2-1; a possible D gene is TRBD1 (6 bases). CDR3 length: 13 residues. The germline V gene encodes CDR1 SGHKS and CDR2 YYEKEE (reference sequence). Trimming removed 2 bases from V and 5 bases from J, with 8 bases in between. This CDR3 reads CASSFGQHNEQFF. The CDR3 bases are TGTGCCAGCAGCTTTGGACAGCACAATGAGCAGTTCTTC. Together with reference TRBV5-5 and TRBJ2-1, the CDR3 gives the full variable domain: DAGVTQSPTHLIKTRGQQVTLRCSPISGHKSVSWYQQVLGQGPQFIFQYYEKEERGRGNFPDRFSARQFPNYSSELNVNALLLGDSALYLCASSFGQHNEQFFGPGTRLTVL.

This chain connects TRBV12-3 or TRBV12-4 to TRBJ2-3; possible D gene TRBD1, 5 bases. CDR3 length equals 15 residues. V was pared by 5 bases and J by 3 bases, with 15 bases between. CDR3 coding DNA: TGTGCCAGCAGTCGCACAGGTCTCAGGACAGATACGCAGTATTTT. Translated: CASSRTGLRTDTQYF.

The rearrangement joins TRBV11-2 to TRBJ2-4; possibly TRBD1 for D (8 bases). The CDR3 has 17 amino acids. Germline V CDR1 and CDR2: SGHAT, FQNNGV. Trimming shortened V by 0 bases and J by 8 bases, and 20 bases separated the two germline ends. Written as DNA, the CDR3 is TGTGCCAGCAGCTTAGATGGGGGGGCGACAGGGGCGGACATTCAGTACTTC. Translated: CASSLDGGATGADIQYF.

The V and J genes are TRBV12-3 or TRBV12-4 and TRBJ2-7; D gene uncertain. Deletions cut 8 bases from V and 4 bases from J, with 9 bases between. The CDR3 totals 11 residues. The CDR3 reads CASGRLYEQYF. The CDR3 coding sequence is TGTGCCAGCGGCCGACTGTACGAGCAGTACTTC.

The V and J genes are TRBV12-3 or TRBV12-4 and TRBJ2-2, with D unresolved. V lost 7 bases and J 2 bases, leaving 8 bases between the germline ends. The CDR3 has 13 residues. The CDR3 spells CASTLLNTGELFF. CDR3 coding DNA: TGTGCCAGCACCCTCCTAAACACCGGGGAGCTGTTTTTT.

This chain connects TRBV7-8 to TRBJ2-7; the D is unclear. CDR3 length equals 13 residues. Trimming left V 0 bases short and J 4 bases short, with 7 bases between. CDR1 and CDR2 from the germline V gene are SGHVS and FQNEAQ. CDR3 protein: CASSLAPRYEQYF. The CDR3 DNA sequence: TGTGCCAGCAGCTTAGCGCCTAGGTACGAGCAGTACTTC.

The chain carries TRBV12-3 or TRBV12-4 and TRBJ1-3; D is undetermined. The CDR3 spans 14 residues. V lost 6 bases, J lost 0 bases, and 9 bases lay in between. CDR3 bases: TGTGCCAGCAGGGAGGGCGGCTCTGGAAACACCATATATTTT. Amino acid sequence: CASREGGSGNTIYF.

The chain uses TRBV7-9 and TRBJ1-5; perhaps TRBD1 as D (5 bases). The germline V and J ends were trimmed by 0 bases and 6 bases, with 9 bases remaining between them. Germline V CDR1 and CDR2: SEHNR, FQNEAQ (reference sequence). The CDR3 extends over 14 amino acids. The CDR3 DNA follows: TGTGCCAGCAGCTTAGCAGGGGTTCGTCAGCCCCAGCATTTT. Translating gives CASSLAGVRQPQHF.

This clonotype appeared a few times. The gene calls are TRBV5-1 and TRBJ2-3; D might be TRBD2 (5 bases). Looked up from germline, CDR1 is SGHRS and CDR2 is YFSETQ. CDR3 length equals 15 residues. V was cut by 7 bases and J by 0 bases, with 15 bases left in between. Written as DNA, the CDR3 is TGCGCCAGCGCCCAGGTAGCGCCTAGCACAGATACGCAGTATTTT. Protein sequence: CASAQVAPSTDTQYF.

This clonotype has more than one count but fewer than ten. V gene TRBV20-1 combines with J gene TRBJ2-1; no clear D. CDR3 size: 11 residues. The germline CDR1 and CDR2 sequences are DFQATT and SNEGSKA (reference sequence). Trimming cost V 3 bases and J 8 bases, with 8 bases left between them. The DNA for the CDR3 is TGCAGTGCTAGTTTCCCCCATGAGCAGTTCTTC. This sequence encodes CSASFPHEQFF.

This clonotype was picked up a small number of times. The V call is TRBV11-2, the J call TRBJ2-2; 9 bases map to TRBD2. This CDR3 is 16 amino acids long. Losses at the gene ends were 2 bases for V and 4 bases for J; bases not matched to a gene: 5. Germline assignment: CDR1 SGHAT and CDR2 FQNNGV. The DNA of the CDR3 is TGTGCCAGCAGCTTAATCGCGGGGGGGCCCACCGGGGAGCTGTTTTTT. Amino acids: CASSLIAGGPTGELFF.

CDR3 nucleotides: TGTGCCAGCGCGGTTTCGACAGGCGGCAATCAGCCCCAGCATTTT. This gives the protein CASAVSTGGNQPQHF. The V gene is TRBV6-1, the J gene TRBJ1-5, with D possibly TRBD1 on 6 matching bases. Germline loops: CDR1 MNHNS, CDR2 SASEGT. This CDR3 is built from 15 residues. V lost 8 bases and J 2 bases, leaving 16 bases between the germline ends.

This sequence joins TRBV7-2 and TRBJ2-4; D is uncertain. Germline CDR1 is SGHTA and CDR2 is FQGNSA. V dropped 5 bases and J dropped 9 bases, with 11 bases sitting between them. The CDR3 has 12 residues. For the CDR3, the DNA is TGTGCCAGCAGCGCCTCACGCACCATTCAGTACTTC. It yields the protein CASSASRTIQYF.

V gene TRBV6-2 or TRBV6-3 combines with J gene TRBJ1-6; the D gene is possibly TRBD1 (5 bases). The CDR3 length is 16 residues. With 6 bases removed from V and 7 bases from J, the gap between germline ends came to 19 bases. The germline CDR1 and CDR2 sequences are MNHEY and SVGEGT. The CDR3 is CASRLHWGRGNSPLHF. In DNA, the CDR3 is TGTGCCAGCAGGCTTCACTGGGGGAGAGGAAATTCACCCCTCCACTTT.

This clonotype was found many times. The V gene is TRBV27, the J gene TRBJ1-5; TRBD1 aligns across 7 bases. This CDR3 spans 15 amino acids. Germline values: CDR1 MNHEY, CDR2 SMNVEV (reference sequence). V shed 4 bases and J 1 base; nucleotides not matched to a gene: 4. The CDR3 is CASSSTGVSNQPQHF. CDR3 nucleotides: TGTGCCAGCAGTTCCACAGGGGTCAGCAATCAGCCCCAGCATTTT.

This clonotype was picked up a small number of times. This chain uses TRBV6-2 or TRBV6-3 with TRBJ2-3; TRBD1 agrees at 8 bases. Germline V gives CDR1 MNHEY, CDR2 SVGEGT. The trim removed 7 bases at V and 2 bases at J, leaving 8 bases unmatched. The CDR3 is made up of 15 amino acids. The CDR3 DNA reads as TGTGCCAGCACCCTACAGGGGGGCAACACAGATACGCAGTATTTT. Protein product: CASTLQGGNTDTQYF.

The CDR3 here is CSVPSDSKSTDTQYF. The CDR3 bases are TGCAGCGTTCCGTCGGATTCCAAGAGCACAGATACGCAGTATTTT. This chain connects TRBV29-1 to TRBJ2-3; no firm D call. Trimming took 5 bases from V and 0 from J, leaving 15 bases between them. The CDR3 covers 15 residues. CDR1 is SQVTM and CDR2 is ANQGSEA in the germline V gene.

V and J are TRBV28 and TRBJ2-1, with no clear D. Germline V gene lookup returns CDR1 MDHEN and CDR2 SYDVKM. The length of the CDR3 is 14 residues. The germline V and J ends were trimmed by 3 bases and 0 bases, with 6 bases remaining between them. The CDR3 DNA follows: TGTGCCAGCAGTTTGGGTATCTCCTACAATGAGCAGTTCTTC. This gives the protein CASSLGISYNEQFF.